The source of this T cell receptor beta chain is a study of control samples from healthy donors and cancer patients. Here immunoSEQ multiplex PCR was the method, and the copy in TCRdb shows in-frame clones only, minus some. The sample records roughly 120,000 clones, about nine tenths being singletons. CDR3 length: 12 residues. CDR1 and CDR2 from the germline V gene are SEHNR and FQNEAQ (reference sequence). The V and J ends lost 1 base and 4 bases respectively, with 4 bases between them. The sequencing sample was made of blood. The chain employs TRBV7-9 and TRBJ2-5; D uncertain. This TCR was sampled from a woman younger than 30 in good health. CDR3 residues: CASSLDGETQYF. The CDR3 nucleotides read TGTGCCAGCAGCTTAGATGGAGAGACCCAGTACTTC.